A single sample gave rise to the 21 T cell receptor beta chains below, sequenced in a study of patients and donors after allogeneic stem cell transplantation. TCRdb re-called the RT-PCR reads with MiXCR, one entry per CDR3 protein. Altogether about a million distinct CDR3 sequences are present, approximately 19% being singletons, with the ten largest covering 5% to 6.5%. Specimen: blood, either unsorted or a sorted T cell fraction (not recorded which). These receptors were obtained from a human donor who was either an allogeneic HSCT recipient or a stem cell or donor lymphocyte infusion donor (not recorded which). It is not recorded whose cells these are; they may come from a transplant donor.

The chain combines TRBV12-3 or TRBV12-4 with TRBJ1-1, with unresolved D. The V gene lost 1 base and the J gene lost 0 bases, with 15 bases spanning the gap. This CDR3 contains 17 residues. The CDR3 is CASSLEGRRLLNTEAFF. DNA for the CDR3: TGTGCCAGCAGTTTAGAAGGGCGGAGATTACTGAACACTGAAGCTTTCTTT.

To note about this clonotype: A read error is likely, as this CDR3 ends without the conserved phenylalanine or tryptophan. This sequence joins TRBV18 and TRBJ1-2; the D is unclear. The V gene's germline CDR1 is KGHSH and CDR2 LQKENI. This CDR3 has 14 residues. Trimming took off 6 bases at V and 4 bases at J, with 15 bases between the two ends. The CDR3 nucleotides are TGTGCCAGCTCTTCCACCGCAGACACCTATGGCTACACCGTC. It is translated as CASSSTADTYGYTV.

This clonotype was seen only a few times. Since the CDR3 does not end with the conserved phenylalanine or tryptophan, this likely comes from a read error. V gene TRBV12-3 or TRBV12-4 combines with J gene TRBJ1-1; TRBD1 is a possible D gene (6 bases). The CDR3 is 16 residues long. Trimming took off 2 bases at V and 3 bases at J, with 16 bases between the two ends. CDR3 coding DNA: TGTGCCAGCAGTTTATCTGGCGTGGGGGCCGACACTGAAGCTTTCCTT. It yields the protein CASSLSGVGADTEAFL.

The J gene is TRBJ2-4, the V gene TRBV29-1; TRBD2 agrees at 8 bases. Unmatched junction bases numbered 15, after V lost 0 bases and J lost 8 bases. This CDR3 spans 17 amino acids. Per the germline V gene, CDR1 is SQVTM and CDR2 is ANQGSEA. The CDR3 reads CSVEDLHEDGGGYIQYF. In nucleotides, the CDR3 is TGCAGCGTTGAAGATCTTCACGAGGACGGGGGGGGGTACATTCAGTACTTC. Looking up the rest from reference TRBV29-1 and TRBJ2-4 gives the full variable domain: SAVISQKPSRDICQRGTSLTIQCQVDSQVTMMFWYRQQPGQSLTLIATANQGSEATYESGFVIDKFPISRPNLTFSTLTVSNMSPEDSSIYLCSVEDLHEDGGGYIQYFGAGTRLSVL.

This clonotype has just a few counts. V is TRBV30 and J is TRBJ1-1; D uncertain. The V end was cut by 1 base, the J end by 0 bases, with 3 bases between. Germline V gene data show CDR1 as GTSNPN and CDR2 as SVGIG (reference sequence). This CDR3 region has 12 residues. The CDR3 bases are TGTGCCTGGAGTGAGGTGAACACTGAAGCTTTCTTT. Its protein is CAWSEVNTEAFF. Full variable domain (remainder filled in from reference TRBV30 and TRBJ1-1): SQTIHQWPATLVQPVGSPLSLECTVEGTSNPNLYWYRQAAGRGLQLLFYSVGIGQISSEVPQNLSASRPQDRQFILSSKKLLLSDSGFYLCAWSEVNTEAFFGQGTRLTVV.

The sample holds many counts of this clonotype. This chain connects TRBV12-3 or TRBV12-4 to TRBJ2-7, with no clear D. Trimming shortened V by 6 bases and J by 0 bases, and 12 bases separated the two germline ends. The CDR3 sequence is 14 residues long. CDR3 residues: CASSIGHNSYEQYF. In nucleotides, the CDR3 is TGTGCCAGCAGCATTGGGCACAACTCCTACGAGCAGTACTTC.

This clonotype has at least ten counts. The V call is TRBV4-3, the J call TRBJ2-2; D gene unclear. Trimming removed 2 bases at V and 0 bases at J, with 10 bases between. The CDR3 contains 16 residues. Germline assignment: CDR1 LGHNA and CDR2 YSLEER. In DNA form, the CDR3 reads TGCGCCAGCAGCCAATACGCCACAACGAACACCGGGGAGCTGTTTTTT. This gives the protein CASSQYATTNTGELFF.

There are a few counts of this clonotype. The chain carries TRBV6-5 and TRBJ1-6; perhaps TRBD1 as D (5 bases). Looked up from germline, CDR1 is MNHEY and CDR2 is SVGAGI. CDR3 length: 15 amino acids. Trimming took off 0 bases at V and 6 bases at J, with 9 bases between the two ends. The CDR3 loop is CASSYSGTGNSPLHF. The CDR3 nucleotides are TGTGCCAGCAGTTACTCGGGGACGGGTAATTCACCCCTCCACTTT.

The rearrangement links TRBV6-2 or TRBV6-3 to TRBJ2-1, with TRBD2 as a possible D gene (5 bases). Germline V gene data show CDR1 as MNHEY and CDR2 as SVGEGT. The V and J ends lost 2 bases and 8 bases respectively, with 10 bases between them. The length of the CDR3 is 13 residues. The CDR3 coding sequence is TGTGCCAGCAGTTACGAGAGGGCCGATGAGCAGTTCTTC. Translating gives CASSYERADEQFF.

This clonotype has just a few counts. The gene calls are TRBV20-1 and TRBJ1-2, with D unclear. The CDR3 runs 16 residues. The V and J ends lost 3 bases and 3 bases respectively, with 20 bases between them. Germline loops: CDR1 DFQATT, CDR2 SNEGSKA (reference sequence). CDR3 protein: CSARAGGLRWDYGYTF. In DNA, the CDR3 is TGCAGTGCTAGGGCAGGAGGGTTACGGTGGGACTATGGCTACACCTTC.

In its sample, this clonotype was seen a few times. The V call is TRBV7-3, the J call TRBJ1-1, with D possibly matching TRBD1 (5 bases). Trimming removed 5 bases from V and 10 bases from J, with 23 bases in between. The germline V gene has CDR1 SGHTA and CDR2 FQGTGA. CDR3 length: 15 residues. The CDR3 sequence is CASSPRPGTQEGAFF. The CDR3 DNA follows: TGTGCCAGCAGCCCCCGCCCGGGGACCCAAGAAGGAGCTTTCTTT.

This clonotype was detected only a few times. The CDR3 spells CASSLAGDRGRAFF. In DNA, the CDR3 is TGTGCCAGCAGCTTAGCAGGGGACAGGGGGAGGGCTTTCTTT. This chain links TRBV7-9 with TRBJ1-1, with TRBD1 matching 11 bases. Looked up from germline, CDR1 is SEHNR and CDR2 is FQNEAQ (reference sequence). The CDR3 extends over 14 amino acids. Trimming at V came to 0 bases and at J to 11 bases, leaving 5 bases not matched to a gene.

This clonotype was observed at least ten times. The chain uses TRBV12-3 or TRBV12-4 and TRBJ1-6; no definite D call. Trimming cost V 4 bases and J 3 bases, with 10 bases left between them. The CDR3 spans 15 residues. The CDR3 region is CASSSEEYYNSPLHF. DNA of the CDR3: TGTGCCAGCAGTTCTGAGGAATACTATAATTCACCCCTCCACTTT.

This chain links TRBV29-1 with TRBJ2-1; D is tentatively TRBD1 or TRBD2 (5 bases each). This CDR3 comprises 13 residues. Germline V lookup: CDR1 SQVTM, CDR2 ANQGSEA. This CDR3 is CTVRDHYSNEQFF. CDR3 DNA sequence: TGCACAGTCCGGGACCACTATTCTAATGAGCAGTTCTTC.

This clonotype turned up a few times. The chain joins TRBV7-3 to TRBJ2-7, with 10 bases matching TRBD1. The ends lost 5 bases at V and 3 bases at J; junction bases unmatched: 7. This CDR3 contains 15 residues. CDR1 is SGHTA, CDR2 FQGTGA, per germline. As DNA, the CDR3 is TGTGCCAGCAGCCTCGGGACAGGGGACGACTACGAGCAGTACTTC. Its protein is CASSLGTGDDYEQYF.

The CDR3 here is CASSQAGPSYNEQFF. The DNA for the CDR3 is TGCGCCAGCAGCCAAGCGGGACCCTCCTACAATGAGCAGTTCTTC. The rearrangement links TRBV4-1 to TRBJ2-1; D is perhaps TRBD1 or TRBD2 (5 bases each). Per the germline V gene, CDR1 is MGHRA and CDR2 is YSYEKL. This CDR3 spans 15 amino acids. Trimming took off 1 base at V and 0 bases at J, with 7 bases between the two ends.

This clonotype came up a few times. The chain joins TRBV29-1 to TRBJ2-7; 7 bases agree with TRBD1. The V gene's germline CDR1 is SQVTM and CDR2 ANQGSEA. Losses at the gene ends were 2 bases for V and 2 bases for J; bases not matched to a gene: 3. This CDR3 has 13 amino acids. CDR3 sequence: CSVETGEAYEQYF. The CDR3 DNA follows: TGCAGCGTTGAAACAGGGGAAGCCTACGAGCAGTACTTC.

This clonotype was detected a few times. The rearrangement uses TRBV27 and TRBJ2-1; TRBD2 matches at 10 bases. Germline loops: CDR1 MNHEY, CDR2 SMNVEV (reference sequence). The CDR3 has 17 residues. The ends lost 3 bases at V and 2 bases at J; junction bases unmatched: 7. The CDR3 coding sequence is TGTGCCAGCAGTTTCGCTAGCGGGGGCGCAACCTACAATGAGCAGTTCTTC. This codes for CASSFASGGATYNEQFF.

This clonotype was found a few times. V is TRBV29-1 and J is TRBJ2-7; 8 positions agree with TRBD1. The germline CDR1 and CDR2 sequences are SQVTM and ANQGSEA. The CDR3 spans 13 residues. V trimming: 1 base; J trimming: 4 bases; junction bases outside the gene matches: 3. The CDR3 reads CSVEGTGRYEQYF. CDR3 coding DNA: TGCAGCGTTGAAGGGACAGGGCGGTACGAGCAGTACTTC.

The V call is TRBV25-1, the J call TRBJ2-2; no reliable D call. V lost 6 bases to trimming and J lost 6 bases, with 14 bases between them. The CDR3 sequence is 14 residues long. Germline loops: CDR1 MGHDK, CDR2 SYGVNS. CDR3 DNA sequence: TGTGCCAGCAGCACCTGGCTGGGGTCCGGGGAGCTGTTTTTT. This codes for CASSTWLGSGELFF.

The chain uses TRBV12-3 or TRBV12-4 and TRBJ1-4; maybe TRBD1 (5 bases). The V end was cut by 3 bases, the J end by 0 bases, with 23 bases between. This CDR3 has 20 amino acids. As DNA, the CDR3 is TGTGCCAGCAGTTTCTCAGGGAATATATTCGTCCCTGCAACTAATGAAAAACTGTTTTTT. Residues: CASSFSGNIFVPATNEKLFF.